This note documents a single T cell receptor (beta chain) sequence. The antigen is unknown. This entry is derived from a study of blood T cells in healthy people across ages. Findings of the study overall: Any conclusive comparison of naive versus antigen-experienced cells was prevented by using unsorted PBMCs.

The donors, aged roughly 6 to 90, were healthy Caucasians from Russia. The CDR3 contains 14 residues. Germline-derived CDR1 and CDR2 are DFQATT and SNEGSKA (reference sequence). Germline trimming cut 2 bases from V and 3 bases from J; bases unmatched to any gene: 3. A second PCR, run for 7 to 11 cycles, used a sample-barcoded 5' primer plus a J-beta primer mix. TCRdb reprocessed the 5' RACE reads with MiXCR, giving one entry per CDR3 protein. The repertoire holds over 600,000 distinct CDR3 sequences, with around 38% as singletons. V is TRBV20-1 and J is TRBJ2-1, with 8 bases fitting TRBD1. The sequencing input was blood. The clonotype originates from a man of 80 years or more in good health. The CDR3 here is CSARRGTGYNEQFF. In DNA form, the CDR3 reads TGCAGTGCTAGAAGGGGGACAGGCTACAATGAGCAGTTCTTC.